One sample yielded the 20 T cell receptor beta chains listed below, sequenced in a study of T cell changes during pregnancy in multiple sclerosis. Some clones are missing from TCRdb's copy, which holds only in-frame ones; the method was immunoSEQ multiplex PCR. The sample lists approximately 50,000 clones; 91% were seen once. Here the sequenced sample was CD8+ T cells from peripheral blood mononuclear cells, taken after pregnancy. The receptor source for this set is a female donor with multiple sclerosis, enrolled in a pregnancy study.

The chain carries TRBV2 and TRBJ2-7; 8 nucleotides line up with TRBD1. The germline V gene has CDR1 SNHLY and CDR2 FYNNEI. CDR3 length: 15 residues. Trimming cost V 6 bases and J 2 bases; bases outside gene matches: 9. This CDR3 reads CASRGGQAPPYEQYF. CDR3 in DNA: TGTGCCAGCAGGGGGGGACAGGCGCCACCCTACGAGCAGTACTTC.

This rearrangement joins TRBV6-5 to TRBJ1-1, with D perhaps TRBD1 (5 bases). This CDR3 comprises 15 residues. Per germline, CDR1 MNHEY and CDR2 SVGAGI. V shed 0 bases and J shed 0 bases, with 8 bases lying between them. The CDR3 bases are TGTGCCAGCAGTTACTCCGGGGGTATGAACACTGAAGCTTTCTTT. Its protein product is CASSYSGGMNTEAFF.

V is TRBV29-1 and J is TRBJ2-7; tentatively, D is TRBD1 (5 bases). The CDR3 spans 14 residues. The germline V gene encodes CDR1 SQVTM and CDR2 ANQGSEA. V dropped 6 bases and J dropped 0 bases, with 15 bases sitting between them. CDR3 protein: CSVLSTESSYEQYF. The CDR3 nucleotides read TGCAGCGTCCTGTCGACAGAAAGCTCCTACGAGCAGTACTTC.

The genes are TRBV21-1 and TRBJ1-5. TRBV21-1 is assigned pseudogene status. The CDR3 runs 14 residues. The CDR3 region is CATNTSGGNQPQHF. CDR3 sequence (DNA): TGTGCCACCAATACGTCGGGAGGCAATCAGCCCCAGCATTTT.

The DNA for the CDR3 is TGTGCCAGCAGTTACACGGCAGGGGCGCCCCGGAATGAGCAGTTCTTC. As protein: CASSYTAGAPRNEQFF. The chain is built from TRBV6-5 and TRBJ2-1; D is perhaps TRBD1 (6 bases). Germline CDR1 MNHEY, CDR2 SVGAGI. The CDR3 sequence is 16 residues long. V lost 2 bases and J lost 7, with 18 bases in between.

The chain has TRBV15 and TRBJ1-4; D may be TRBD1 (6 bases). The CDR3 has 14 amino acids. V dropped 9 bases and J dropped 0 bases, with 11 bases sitting between them. Germline V CDR1 and CDR2: LNHNV, YYDKDF (reference sequence). CDR3 loop: CATLGGSTNEKLFF. CDR3 in DNA: TGTGCCACACTAGGGGGTTCAACTAATGAAAAACTGTTTTTT.

V is TRBV5-4 and J is TRBJ2-1, with D possibly matching TRBD1 (6 bases). Germline CDR1 SGHNT, CDR2 YYREEE (reference sequence). The germline V and J ends were trimmed by 2 bases and 4 bases, with 13 bases remaining between them. The CDR3 has 15 residues. CDR3 sequence reads: CASSLSGDLYNEQFF. DNA of the CDR3: TGTGCCAGCAGCTTATCAGGGGACCTTTACAATGAGCAGTTCTTC.

V and J are TRBV6-5 and TRBJ2-7; unclear D gene. Germline V gene data show CDR1 as MNHEY and CDR2 as SVGAGI. V dropped 3 bases and J dropped 3 bases, with 12 bases sitting between them. The CDR3 is 14 amino acids. CDR3 amino acids: CASSYMEINYEQYF. Written as DNA, the CDR3 is TGTGCCAGCAGTTATATGGAGATTAACTACGAGCAGTACTTC.

The gene calls are TRBV9 and TRBJ2-3; TRBD2 matches 9 bases. CDR3 length: 15 residues. Trimming removed 3 bases from V and 6 bases from J; junction bases left unmatched: 8. Germline CDR1 reads SGDLS; CDR2 reads YYNGEE. CDR3 protein: CASSAGGGASDTQYF. CDR3 coding DNA: TGTGCCAGCAGCGCAGGCGGGGGGGCGTCGGATACGCAGTATTTT.

The CDR3 here is CASSIVVGANEQFF. CDR3 nucleotide sequence: TGTGCCAGTAGTATAGTGGTGGGAGCCAATGAGCAGTTCTTC. The gene calls are TRBV19 and TRBJ2-1, with D possibly matching TRBD2 (5 bases). CDR3 length: 14 residues. The germline V gene has CDR1 LNHDA and CDR2 SQIVND (reference sequence). V was pared by 1 base and J by 6 bases, with 10 bases between. The full variable domain, completed using reference TRBV19 and TRBJ2-1, is DGGITQSPKYLFRKEGQNVTLSCEQNLNHDAMYWYRQDPGQGLRLIYYSQIVNDFQKGDIAEGYSVSREKKESFPLTVTSAQKNPTAFYLCASSIVVGANEQFFGPGTRLTVL.

The V and J genes are TRBV7-3 and TRBJ2-2, with 7 positions matching TRBD2. The V and J ends lost 6 bases and 4 bases, in that order; junction bases with no gene match: 29. The length of the CDR3 is 22 residues. CDR1 is SGHTA, CDR2 FQGTGA, per germline. In nucleotides, the CDR3 is TGTGCCAGCAGGGGGGGGTTGGGGACCCTAAAATTACCGCCGGCAAGCACCGGGGAGCTGTTTTTT. It encodes CASRGGLGTLKLPPASTGELFF.

This sequence joins TRBV6-5 and TRBJ1-2; D is possibly TRBD1 (6 bases). The CDR3 sequence is 14 residues long. Trimming took off 3 bases at V and 3 bases at J, with 11 bases between the two ends. Germline assignment: CDR1 MNHEY and CDR2 SVGAGI. The CDR3 reads CASSYSPGDYGYTF. CDR3 nucleotide sequence: TGTGCCAGCAGTTATAGTCCAGGGGACTATGGCTACACCTTC.

The sample holds one count of this clone. The V and J genes are TRBV7-6 and TRBJ1-2, with D tentatively TRBD1 (5 bases). Trimming removed 5 bases from V and 2 bases from J, with 12 bases in between. This CDR3 contains 14 residues. CDR1 and CDR2 (germline): SGHVS, FNYEAQ. CDR3 in DNA: TGTGCCAGCAGCCCCGGGACTGAGAACTATGGCTACACCTTC. As protein: CASSPGTENYGYTF.

The V gene is TRBV25-1, the J gene TRBJ2-5; maybe TRBD1 (5 bases). CDR1 and CDR2 (germline): MGHDK, SYGVNS. This CDR3 region has 13 residues. V shed 4 bases and J shed 5 bases, with 11 bases lying between them. The chain's CDR3 is CASSGQGWETQYF. DNA for the CDR3: TGTGCCAGCAGTGGCCAGGGTTGGGAGACCCAGTACTTC. Full variable domain (outside the CDR3, taken from reference TRBV25-1 and TRBJ2-5): EADIYQTPRYLVIGTGKKITLECSQTMGHDKMYWYQQDPGMELHLIHYSYGVNSTEKGDLSSESTVSRIRTEHFPLTLESARPSHTSQYLCASSGQGWETQYFGPGTRLLVL.

V usage is TRBV5-1 and J usage is TRBJ2-7; tentatively, D is TRBD2 (6 bases). Germline CDR1 and CDR2: SGHRS and YFSETQ. The CDR3 is made up of 14 amino acids. Deletions cut 0 bases from V and 2 bases from J, with 9 bases between. The chain's CDR3 is CASSLAGEAYEQYF. CDR3 nucleotide sequence: TGCGCCAGCAGCTTGGCGGGGGAGGCCTACGAGCAGTACTTC.

As concerns this clone: One end of the junction fails to match germline, which may point to a read error. The V and J genes are TRBV7-7 and TRBJ2-5; TRBD1 agrees at 8 bases. Per germline, CDR1 SSHAT and CDR2 FNYEAQ (reference sequence). CDR3 length equals 14 residues. The CDR3: CASSVTTGAETQYF. CDR3 DNA: TGTGCTAGCAGCGTAACGACAGGGGCAGAGACCCAGTACTTC.

The chain couples TRBV7-9 to TRBJ2-1; D may be TRBD2 (6 bases). The CDR3 covers 12 residues. V shed 4 bases and J shed 5 bases, with 6 bases lying between them. Germline lookup yields CDR1 SEHNR and CDR2 FQNEAQ (reference sequence). The CDR3 bases are TGTGCCAGCAGCTGGGGGGACAATGAGCAGTTCTTC. Protein product: CASSWGDNEQFF.

The chain uses TRBV27 and TRBJ1-5; tentatively, D is TRBD1 (6 bases). CDR3 size: 13 residues. V was clipped by 5 bases and J by 2 bases, with 7 bases between them. Germline V gene sequence: CDR1 MNHEY, CDR2 SMNVEV (reference sequence). The CDR3 region is CASSPGGNQPQHF. CDR3 nucleotides: TGTGCCAGCAGTCCAGGGGGCAATCAGCCCCAGCATTTT.

The rearrangement joins TRBV6-5 to TRBJ1-1, with 7 bases that match TRBD1. Germline loops: CDR1 MNHEY, CDR2 SVGAGI. The CDR3 extends over 15 amino acids. The V and J ends lost 2 bases and 10 bases, in that order; junction bases with no gene match: 13. The CDR3 DNA reads TGTGCCAGCAGTTACGCAGGGACAGCCAGATCGTCAGCTTTCTTT. The encoded protein is CASSYAGTARSSAFF.

V and J are TRBV13 and TRBJ2-7; 7 bases are a match to TRBD1. Germline V gene sequence: CDR1 PRHDT, CDR2 FYEKMQ (reference sequence). Germline trimming cut 6 bases from V and 5 bases from J; bases unmatched to any gene: 4. This CDR3 has 12 residues. CDR3 nucleotide sequence: TGTGCCAGCAGGCAACAGGGGAACGAGCAGTACTTC. This codes for CASRQQGNEQYF.